The clone carrying this T cell receptor beta chain came up a few times. Antigen: not known. Germline CDR1 and CDR2: MGHDK and SYGVNS. Trimming pared 4 bases from V and 3 bases from J, leaving 7 bases between. CDR3 length equals 12 residues. The data were taken from a study of beta chain features in type 1 diabetes. Findings and limits, study-wide: For Type 1 diabetes patients, all four CD4+ subsets carried TCRB CDR3s that were moderately but significantly shorter. Among patients, naive, central memory and Treg TCRB repertoires appeared more similar than among healthy donors.

What was sequenced were expressed TCRB transcripts, since all of the isolated RNA had been reverse transcribed. The table came from immunoSEQ multiplex PCR; TCRdb's copy has only in-frame clones and leaves some out. The profile shows over 350,000 clones, approximately 15% of them singletons. Sequenced material: naive CD4+ T cells from blood. The receptor's source is a woman under 30 in good health. This chain uses TRBV25-1 with TRBJ2-7; no definite D call. CDR3 protein: CASSGLNYEQYF. Written as DNA, the CDR3 is TGTGCCAGCAGTGGGCTTAACTACGAGCAGTACTTC.